This TCR beta chain comes out of a study of T cell clonotyping in hematopoietic cell transplantation. Turning to the study itself: Pretransplant recipient samples were taken after cytoreduction.

The study, taken as a whole, reports: Pathologically expanded recipient clonotypes increased progressively from day 30 to day 180 as diversity fell. Broader posttransplant TCR repertoire diversity was predicted by graft donor and pretransplant recipient Inverse Simpson Index values.

Regarding this clone: Its antigen is undetermined.

Assay used: immunoSEQ multiplex PCR; TCRdb lists only in-frame clones, some missing. The sample lists around 5,400 clones, 65% to 85% occurring once. Per germline, CDR1 LGHNA and CDR2 YSLEER. CDR3 length: 16 amino acids. Losses at the gene ends were 5 bases for V and 6 bases for J; bases not matched to a gene: 12. The sample's time point: recipient sample about 28 days before transplant, after cytoreduction. This specimen consisted of peripheral blood mononuclear cells, obtained before stem cell transplant. The sequence derives from a woman between 50 and 59 years old with acute myeloid leukemia. Some clones in this sample may be carry-over from other donors' samples. The chain is built from TRBV4-3 and TRBJ2-7; 11 nucleotides match TRBD2. The CDR3 DNA reads as TGCGCCAGCAGCTTAGAAGTAGCGGGAGGGTTGGGCGAGCAGTACTTC. Protein sequence: CASSLEVAGGLGEQYF.